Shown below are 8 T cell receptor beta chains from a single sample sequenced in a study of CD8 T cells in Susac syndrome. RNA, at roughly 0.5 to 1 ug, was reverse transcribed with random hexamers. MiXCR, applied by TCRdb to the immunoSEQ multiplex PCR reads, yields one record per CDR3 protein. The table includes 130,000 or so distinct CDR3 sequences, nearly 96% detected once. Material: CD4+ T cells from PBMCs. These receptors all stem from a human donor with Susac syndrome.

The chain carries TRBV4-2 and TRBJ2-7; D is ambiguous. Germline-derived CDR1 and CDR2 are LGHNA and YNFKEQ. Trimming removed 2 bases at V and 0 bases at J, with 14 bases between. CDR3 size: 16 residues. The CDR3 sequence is CASSQSTGLVSYEQYF. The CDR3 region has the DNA TGTGCCAGCAGCCAATCGACTGGGCTAGTCTCCTACGAGCAGTACTTC.

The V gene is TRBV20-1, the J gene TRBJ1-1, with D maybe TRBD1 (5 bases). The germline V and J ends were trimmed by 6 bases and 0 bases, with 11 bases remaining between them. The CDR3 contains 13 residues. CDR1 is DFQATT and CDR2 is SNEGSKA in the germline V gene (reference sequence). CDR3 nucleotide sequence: TGCAGTGCGAAACTCAGGGTGAACACTGAAGCTTTCTTT. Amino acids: CSAKLRVNTEAFF.

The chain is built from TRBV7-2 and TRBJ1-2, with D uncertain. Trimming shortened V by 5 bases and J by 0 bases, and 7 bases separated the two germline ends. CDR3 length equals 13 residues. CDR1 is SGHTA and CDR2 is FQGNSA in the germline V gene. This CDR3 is CASSKQPNYGYTF. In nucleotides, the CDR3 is TGTGCCAGCAGCAAACAGCCTAACTATGGCTACACCTTC. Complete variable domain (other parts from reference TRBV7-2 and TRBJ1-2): GAGVSQSPSNKVTEKGKDVELRCDPISGHTALYWYRQSLGQGLEFLIYFQGNSAPDKSGLPSDRFSAERTGGSVSTLTIQRTQQEDSAVYLCASSKQPNYGYTFGSGTRLTVV.

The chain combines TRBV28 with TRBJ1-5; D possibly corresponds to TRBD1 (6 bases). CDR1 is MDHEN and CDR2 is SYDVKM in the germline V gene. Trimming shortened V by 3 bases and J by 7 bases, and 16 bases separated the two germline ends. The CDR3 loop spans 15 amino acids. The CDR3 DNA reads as TGTGCCAGCAGTTTGGACAGAGGGAAGGAACAGCCCCAGCATTTT. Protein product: CASSLDRGKEQPQHF. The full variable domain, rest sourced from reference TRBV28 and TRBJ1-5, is DVKVTQSSRYLVKRTGEKVFLECVQDMDHENMFWYRQDPGLGLRLIYFSYDVKMKEKGDIPEGYSVSREKKERFSLILESASTNQTSMYLCASSLDRGKEQPQHFGDGTRLSIL.

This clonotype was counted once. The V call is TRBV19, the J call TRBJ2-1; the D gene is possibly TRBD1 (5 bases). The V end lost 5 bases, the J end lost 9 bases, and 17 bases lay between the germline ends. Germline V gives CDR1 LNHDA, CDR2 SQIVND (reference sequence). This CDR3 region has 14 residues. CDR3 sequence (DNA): TGTGCCAGTAGTCATGGGTTTAGGGGTCCTGAGCAGTTCTTC. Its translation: CASSHGFRGPEQFF.

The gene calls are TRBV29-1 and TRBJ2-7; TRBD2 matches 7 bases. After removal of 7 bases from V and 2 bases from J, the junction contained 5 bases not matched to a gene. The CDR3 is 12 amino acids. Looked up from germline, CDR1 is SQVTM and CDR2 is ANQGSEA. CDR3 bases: TGCAGCGGTGGGACTACAGCCTACGAGCAGTACTTC. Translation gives CSGGTTAYEQYF.

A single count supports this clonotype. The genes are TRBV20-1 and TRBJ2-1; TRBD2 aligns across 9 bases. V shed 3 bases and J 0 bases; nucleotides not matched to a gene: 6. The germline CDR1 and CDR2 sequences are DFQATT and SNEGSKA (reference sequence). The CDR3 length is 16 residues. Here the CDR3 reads CSASRREGRSYNEQFF. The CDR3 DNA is TGCAGTGCTAGTAGGCGGGAGGGCCGCTCCTACAATGAGCAGTTCTTC.

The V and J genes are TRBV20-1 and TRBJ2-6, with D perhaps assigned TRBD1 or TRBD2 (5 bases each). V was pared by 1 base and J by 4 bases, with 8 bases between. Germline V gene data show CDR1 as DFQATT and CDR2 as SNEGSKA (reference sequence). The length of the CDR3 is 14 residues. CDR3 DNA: TGCAGTGCTAGAGCCGGGGCGGGGGCCAACGTCCTGACTTTC. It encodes CSARAGAGANVLTF.